This record covers a single TCR beta chain. Its antigen is undetermined. The sample comes from a study of a mutant IDH1 vaccine in newly diagnosed glioma. The method was immunoSEQ multiplex PCR; TCRdb's version includes in-frame clones alone and lacks a portion of them. The sample has some 59,000 clones, about 89% seen once; the top ten hold under 2%. Regarding time point: week 11, during vaccination. The study gave 300 ug of mutant IDH1 20-mer peptide per vaccine dose, with topical imiquimod. Trimming removed 2 bases from V and 5 bases from J; junction bases left unmatched: 2. Germline CDR1 reads LGHNA; CDR2 reads YNFKEQ. This CDR3 spans 15 amino acids.

Sequenced material: PBMCs, taken from a glioma patient whose treatment included an IDH1 peptide vaccine. This TCR came from a man aged 35 to 55 with glioma. This sequence joins TRBV4-2 and TRBJ1-4, with 10 bases aligning to TRBD1. This CDR3 reads CASSQLDRGNEKLFF. Written as DNA, the CDR3 is TGTGCCAGCAGCCAACTGGACAGGGGGAATGAAAAACTGTTTTTT.